A selection of T cell receptor beta chains follows, all from one sample in a study of cytotoxic CD8 clonotypes in ibrutinib-treated CLL. Here immunoSEQ multiplex PCR was the method, and the copy in TCRdb shows in-frame clones only, minus some. The table includes about 68,000 clones, 68% detected once. The sample here was PBMCs, taken after 12 months of ibrutinib treatment. The receptors derive from a human donor with chronic lymphocytic leukemia. The CDR3 runs from the conserved cysteine through the conserved F or W. Each record gives: CDR3 length, V gene, clone size, J gene, D gene, CDR3 protein. The D gene is left open where the match is weak. A clone size is listed for some rows: how often the clone was seen (once, few, many), or a class if it is expanded.

length: 16; V: TRBV19; size: NA; J: TRBJ1-1; D: TRBD1; CDR3: CASSTDRGSRNTEAFF
length: 14; V: TRBV28; size: NA; J: TRBJ2-6; D: NA; CDR3: CASSPLTGANVLTF
length: 14; V: TRBV6-5; size: NA; J: TRBJ2-7; D: NA; CDR3: CASSRGPSSHEQYF
length: 16; V: TRBV19; size: few; J: TRBJ1-5; D: TRBD1; CDR3: CASSTRTGPFDQPQHF
length: 15; V: TRBV6-1; size: NA; J: TRBJ2-3; D: TRBD1; CDR3: CASSERGQYTDTQYF
length: 17; V: TRBV6-4; size: NA; J: TRBJ2-2; D: TRBD2; CDR3: CASRLTSGGANTGELFF
length: 14; V: TRBV30; size: NA; J: TRBJ1-1; D: NA; CDR3: CAWSQPAVNTEAFF
length: 19; V: TRBV7-2; size: NA; J: TRBJ2-5; D: TRBD2; CDR3: CASSTKPGLAGGRIETQYF
length: 16; V: TRBV10-3; size: NA; J: TRBJ2-2; D: NA; CDR3: CAISELRGRGTGELFF
length: 15; V: TRBV5-1; size: NA; J: TRBJ1-1; D: TRBD1; CDR3: CASSFGQGGNTEAFF
length: 13; V: TRBV6-1; size: NA; J: TRBJ2-7; D: NA; CDR3: CASRRDVGNEQYF
length: 16; V: TRBV7-3; size: NA; J: TRBJ2-3; D: TRBD2; CDR3: CASSTTSGGDTDTQYF
length: 16; V: TRBV9; size: NA; J: TRBJ2-3; D: NA; CDR3: CASSVGPGPPTDTQYF
length: 15; V: TRBV6-1; size: NA; J: TRBJ1-1; D: NA; CDR3: CASSASYPLNTEAFF
length: 12; V: TRBV7-2; size: NA; J: TRBJ1-2; D: NA; CDR3: CASSLDDYGYTF
length: 16; V: TRBV6-6; size: NA; J: TRBJ1-4; D: TRBD1; CDR3: CASRDRVYGDNEKLFF
length: 14; V: TRBV28; size: few; J: TRBJ1-2; D: NA; CDR3: CASNTGPRVNGYTF
length: 13; V: TRBV6-5; size: NA; J: TRBJ1-2; D: NA; CDR3: CASSYGQWSGYTF
length: 16; V: TRBV13; size: NA; J: TRBJ2-7; D: TRBD1; CDR3: CASSSPGQGARNEQYF
length: 13; V: TRBV7-2; size: NA; J: TRBJ2-5; D: NA; CDR3: CASSPRDKETQYF
length: 16; V: TRBV7-2; size: once; J: TRBJ2-3; D: TRBD1; CDR3: CASSRTGQGRTDTQYF
length: 13; V: TRBV6-5; size: NA; J: TRBJ2-5; D: NA; CDR3: CASSYVRSETQYF
length: 15; V: TRBV5-5; size: NA; J: TRBJ2-7; D: TRBD1; CDR3: CASSLAGGITYEQYF
length: 13; V: TRBV5-1; size: once; J: TRBJ2-1; D: TRBD1; CDR3: CASSPGTGGEQFF
length: 15; V: TRBV9; size: NA; J: TRBJ1-4; D: TRBD1; CDR3: CASSEQGTLNEKLFF
length: 15; V: TRBV7-9; size: NA; J: TRBJ1-2; D: TRBD1; CDR3: CASSGQGGINYGYTF
length: 16; V: TRBV9; size: few; J: TRBJ1-6; D: NA; CDR3: CASSVGDGEKGSPLHF
length: 16; V: TRBV19; size: NA; J: TRBJ2-5; D: TRBD2; CDR3: CASSIAHTSGAETQYF
length: 16; V: TRBV4-1; size: NA; J: TRBJ2-7; D: TRBD2; CDR3: CASSQTSSGLPYEQYF
length: 15; V: TRBV30; size: few; J: TRBJ1-6; D: TRBD1; CDR3: CAWSVGQGATSPLHF
length: 17; V: TRBV4-2; size: few; J: TRBJ1-2; D: NA; CDR3: CASSPVQGGDQNYGYTF
length: 14; V: TRBV18; size: NA; J: TRBJ2-7; D: NA; CDR3: CASSPSGSNYEQYF
length: 15; V: TRBV27; size: NA; J: TRBJ2-5; D: NA; CDR3: CASSLGVEGRETQYF
length: 13; V: TRBV29-1; size: NA; J: TRBJ1-1; D: NA; CDR3: CSVEEQSDTEAFF
length: 15; V: TRBV4-3; size: NA; J: TRBJ1-5; D: TRBD1; CDR3: CASSRGTGVNQPQHF
length: 11; V: TRBV6-5; size: NA; J: TRBJ2-7; D: NA; CDR3: CASTQGIGQYF
length: 17; V: TRBV28; size: NA; J: TRBJ1-6; D: NA; CDR3: CASSTNWGASYNSPLHF
length: 14; V: TRBV25-1; size: NA; J: TRBJ1-6; D: NA; CDR3: CASSGWGNDSPLHF
length: 14; V: TRBV19; size: NA; J: TRBJ2-2; D: NA; CDR3: CASQGTANTGELFF
length: 12; V: TRBV7-9; size: NA; J: TRBJ1-6; D: NA; CDR3: CASSLDSSPLHF
length: 14; V: TRBV2; size: NA; J: TRBJ2-7; D: TRBD2; CDR3: CASSPGLAGVEQYF
length: 15; V: TRBV30; size: NA; J: TRBJ2-7; D: NA; CDR3: CARVIRGTGRYEQYF
length: 16; V: TRBV5-6; size: NA; J: TRBJ1-2; D: TRBD1; CDR3: CASSRTGGSDLHGYTF
length: 14; V: TRBV30; size: NA; J: TRBJ2-3; D: TRBD2; CDR3: CAWKLAGSTDTQYF
length: 15; V: TRBV6-5; size: NA; J: TRBJ1-5; D: NA; CDR3: CASSYSADSNQPQHF
length: 12; V: TRBV4-3; size: NA; J: TRBJ1-1; D: NA; CDR3: CASSQAGSEAFF
length: 17; V: TRBV5-1; size: NA; J: TRBJ2-3; D: NA; CDR3: CASSTRIRGARTDTQYF
length: 16; V: TRBV19; size: few; J: TRBJ1-4; D: TRBD1; CDR3: CASSGRQGAPNEKLFF
length: 12; V: TRBV11-2; size: NA; J: TRBJ2-7; D: NA; CDR3: CASSRTGEEQYF
length: 14; V: TRBV6-8; size: NA; J: TRBJ1-1; D: NA; CDR3: CASSSERLNTEAFF
length: 14; V: TRBV10-1; size: few; J: TRBJ2-7; D: TRBD1; CDR3: CASSEPDRAYEQYF
length: 15; V: TRBV10-2; size: NA; J: TRBJ2-1; D: NA; CDR3: CASSEGIPSYNEQFF
length: 16; V: TRBV7-2; size: once; J: TRBJ2-1; D: NA; CDR3: CASSTRGGHPYNEQFF
length: 13; V: TRBV6-5; size: NA; J: TRBJ2-1; D: NA; CDR3: CASSARNYNEQFF
length: 15; V: TRBV11-2; size: few; J: TRBJ2-3; D: NA; CDR3: CASSGLRRAADTQYF
length: 16; V: TRBV7-2; size: NA; J: TRBJ2-1; D: NA; CDR3: CASSSHRFSSYNEQFF
length: 15; V: TRBV5-4; size: NA; J: TRBJ1-1; D: TRBD1; CDR3: CASSQETGVNTEAFF
length: 12; V: TRBV6-6; size: few; J: TRBJ2-1; D: NA; CDR3: CASSRQTNEQFF
length: 14; V: TRBV9; size: NA; J: TRBJ1-2; D: NA; CDR3: CASSANIPTNGYTF
length: 16; V: TRBV28; size: NA; J: TRBJ2-1; D: TRBD2; CDR3: CASSLTSGGVVNEQFF